The 3 T cell receptor beta chains presented below share a single source sample, sequenced in a study of blood T cell repertoires in COVID-19. Libraries were prepared by immunoSEQ multiplex PCR; TCRdb keeps only in-frame clonotypes and omits some of them. There are 300,000 to 400,000 clones in the sample; around 90% occur only once, and approximately 3.5% lies in the top ten. The sequenced sample consisted of peripheral blood. The receptors derive from a woman aged 18-29 years who had recovered from COVID-19.

The rearrangement joins TRBV21-1 to TRBJ2-1; the table's D call, TRBD2, has no DNA check behind it. TRBV21-1 is a pseudogene. The CDR3 is made up of 15 amino acids. The CDR3 reads CASSARDFTYNEQFF. CDR3 DNA sequence: TGTGCCAGCAGCGCCCGGGACTTTACCTACAATGAGCAGTTCTTC.

This chain joins TRBV5-1 and TRBJ1-4; D gene ambiguous. The CDR3 is 15 residues long. Germline V gene data show CDR1 as SGHRS and CDR2 as YFSETQ. Trimming took 0 bases from V and 5 from J, leaving 11 bases between them. In DNA, the CDR3 is TGCGCCAGCAGCTTGGTCGGCGTCGGGAATGAAAAACTGTTTTTT. Protein sequence: CASSLVGVGNEKLFF.

The rearrangement links TRBV29-1 to TRBJ1-2; D not resolved. The CDR3 consists of 14 residues. The V end lost 1 base, the J end lost 3 bases, and 12 bases lay between the germline ends. Germline V gives CDR1 SQVTM, CDR2 ANQGSEA. The CDR3, as DNA: TGCAGCGTTGAAGGAGGCGGTGGCTACTATGGCTACACCTTC. Amino acids: CSVEGGGGYYGYTF.